Sequencing of this T cell receptor (beta chain) was carried out in a study of breast tumors, draining lymph nodes, adjacent tissues (dated by TCRdb to 2016 to 2017). Background for the entire study: Breast cancer patients provided tumor, adjacent nontumor tissue and axillary lymph nodes, and the study compared the TCR beta repertoires across these three sources. The study was designed to assess the relationships and possible T-cell exchange between tumor, surrounding tissue and draining lymph node repertoires in human breast cancer.

Trimming accounts for 7 bases at V and 8 bases at J, while the number of junction bases matched to no gene is 8. The CDR3 has 14 amino acids, counting the end cysteine and phenylalanine. Of the read, only the CDR3 DNA is kept; its 42 bases are in frame from base 1. Looking up the germline V gene yields CDR1 SGHDN and CDR2 FVKESK. Lymph node samples came from the axillary draining lymph nodes of breast cancer patients. This clonotype was counted ten times or more. Its antigen is still unknown. No clone much larger than this one lies a single base away; base qualities are absent. Overall study outcomes, separate from this receptor: T-cell repertoire diversity in tumors was found to be lower than in lymph nodes but higher than in nontumor tissue, and preferential V and J gene usage was observed. Rather than being directly demonstrated, the conclusion that tumor T cells originate in lymph nodes was presented as consistent with a hypothesis. Tumor and nontumor tissue repertoires were found to be significantly more similar in luminal-like than in basal-like breast cancer. The data were judged consistent with most tumor T cells deriving from the lymph node and then expanding within tumor tissue.

The data were produced on an Illumina HiSeq 2000. Multiplex PCR amplification was used to build the TCR beta chain libraries. The amplified TCR beta chain products were analyzed by high-throughput sequencing. TCRdb reran the public reads through fastp at Q25 and MiXCR, keeping productive beta chains. Every distinct CDR3 protein forms one entry, paired with its most common genes and DNA. In this sample the table shows fewer than 200,000 distinct CDR3 sequences, 30% to 35% of which occur a single time. Around 4.5% of the sample is held by the ten biggest clonotypes. Sequenced: axillary lymph node tissue. The chain is assembled from TRBV14 and TRBJ2-1, with 10 central nucleotides matching TRBD2. The TCR sequence derives from a female donor with breast cancer. Some clones in this sample may be carry-over from other donors' samples. The CDR3 region has the sequence CASTSSGGVDEQFF. The base sequence is TGTGCCAGCACCTCGAGCGGGGGGGTCGATGAGCAGTTCTTC.